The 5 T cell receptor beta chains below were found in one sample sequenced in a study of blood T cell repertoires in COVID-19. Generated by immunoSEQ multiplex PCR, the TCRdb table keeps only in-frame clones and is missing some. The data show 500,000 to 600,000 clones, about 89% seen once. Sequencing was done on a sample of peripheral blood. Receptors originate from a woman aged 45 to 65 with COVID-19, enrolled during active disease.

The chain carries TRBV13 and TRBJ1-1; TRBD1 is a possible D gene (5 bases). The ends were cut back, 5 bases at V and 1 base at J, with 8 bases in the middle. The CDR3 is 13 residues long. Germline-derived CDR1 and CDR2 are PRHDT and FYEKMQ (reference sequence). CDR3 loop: CASSPQGNTEAFF. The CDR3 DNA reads TGTGCCAGCAGCCCGCAGGGGAACACTGAAGCTTTCTTT.

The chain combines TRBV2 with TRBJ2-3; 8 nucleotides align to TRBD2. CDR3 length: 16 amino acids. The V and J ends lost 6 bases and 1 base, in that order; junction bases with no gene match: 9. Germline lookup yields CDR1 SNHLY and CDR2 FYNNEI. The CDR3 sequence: CASRSAGGRGTDTQYF. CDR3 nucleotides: TGTGCCAGCAGGTCCGCGGGGGGTCGAGGCACAGATACGCAGTATTTT.

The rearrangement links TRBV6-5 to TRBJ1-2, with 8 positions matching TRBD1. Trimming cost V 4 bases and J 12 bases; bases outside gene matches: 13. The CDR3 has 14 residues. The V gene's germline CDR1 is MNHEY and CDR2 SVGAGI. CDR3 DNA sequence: TGTGCCAGCAGTTCTCCTCGACAGGGGAGTTTGCACACCTTC. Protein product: CASSSPRQGSLHTF.

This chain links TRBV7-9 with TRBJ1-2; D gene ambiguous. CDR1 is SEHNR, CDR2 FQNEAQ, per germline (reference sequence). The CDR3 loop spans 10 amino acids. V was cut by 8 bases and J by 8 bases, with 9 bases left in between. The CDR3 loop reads CASGESGYTF. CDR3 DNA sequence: TGTGCCAGCGGAGAGTCGGGCTACACCTTC.

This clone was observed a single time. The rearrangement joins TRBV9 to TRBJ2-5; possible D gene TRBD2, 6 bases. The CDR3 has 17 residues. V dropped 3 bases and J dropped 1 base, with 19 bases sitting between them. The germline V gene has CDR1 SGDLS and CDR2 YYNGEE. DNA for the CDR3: TGTGCCAGCAGCGCCCCGAATAGGCGGGGATCCCAAGAGACCCAGTACTTC. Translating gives CASSAPNRRGSQETQYF. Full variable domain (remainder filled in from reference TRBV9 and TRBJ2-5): DSGVTQTPKHLITATGQRVTLRCSPRSGDLSVYWYQQSLDQGLQFLIQYYNGEERAKGNILERFSAQQFPDLHSELNLSSLELGDSALYFCASSAPNRRGSQETQYFGPGTRLLVL.